Each of the 3 T cell receptor beta chains below was sequenced from the same sample in a study of T cell responses to AZD1222 COVID-19 vaccine. Method: immunoSEQ multiplex PCR; TCRdb's copy keeps in-frame clones and lacks some. The sample has fewer than 150,000 clones; 85% to 90% are singletons. Sample: peripheral blood, taken 28 days after the second AZD1222 dose. All receptors derive from an adult who received the AZD1222 COVID-19 vaccine.

The chain couples TRBV28 to TRBJ1-2; D gene unclear. The CDR3 loop spans 12 amino acids. Trimming removed 1 base at V and 5 bases at J, with 5 bases between. CDR1 is MDHEN and CDR2 is SYDVKM in the germline V gene. CDR3 amino acids: CASSLSLYGYTF. The CDR3 bases are TGTGCCAGCAGTTTATCATTATATGGCTACACCTTC.

The chain links TRBV5-4 to TRBJ1-1; a possible D gene is TRBD1 (6 bases). V shed 2 bases and J shed 4 bases, with 15 bases lying between them. The CDR3 loop spans 15 amino acids. Germline assignment: CDR1 SGHNT and CDR2 YYREEE (reference sequence). CDR3 amino acids: CASSFAGGAVTEAFF. CDR3 DNA sequence: TGTGCCAGCAGCTTTGCTGGGGGGGCAGTCACTGAAGCTTTCTTT.

J is TRBJ1-5 and V is TRBV6-1, with 7 nucleotides matching TRBD1. Trimming took 3 bases from V and 7 from J; bases not matched to a gene: 3. Germline assignment: CDR1 MNHNS and CDR2 SASEGT. This CDR3 has 13 amino acids. Here the CDR3 reads CASSEGDSQPQHF. The DNA of the CDR3 is TGTGCCAGCAGTGAGGGGGACAGCCAGCCCCAGCATTTT.